These T cell receptor beta chains were read from a single sample in a study of blood T cell repertoires in COVID-19. TCRdb's copy holds only in-frame clones and misses some; the assay was immunoSEQ multiplex PCR. The sample contains about 310,000 clones, about 90% of which appear only once. Input material: peripheral blood. Every receptor here comes from a man between 18 and 35 years old with active or convalescent COVID-19. CDR3s include the opening cysteine and the closing phenylalanine or tryptophan. The D gene is left open where the match is weak. Not every row has a clone size; where given, it reads once, few, many or a size class.

J | V | D | size | DNA | CDR3
TRBJ1-4 | TRBV4-3 | NA | once | TGCGCCAGCAGCCAAAATGCAGGATTTAAACTGTTTTTT | CASSQNAGFKLFF
TRBJ1-1 | TRBV19 | TRBD1 | NA | TGTGCCAGTAGTATATTACAGGGGGCCACTGAAGCTTTCTTT | CASSILQGATEAFF
TRBJ1-2 | TRBV5-6 | NA | NA | TGTGCCAGCAGCTGGACAGAGAACTATGGCTACACCTTC | CASSWTENYGYTF
TRBJ2-7 | TRBV18 | NA | NA | TGTGCCAGCTCACCAGACAGATCCTACGAGCAGTACTTC | CASSPDRSYEQYF
TRBJ1-5 | TRBV27 | NA | NA | TGTGCCAGCAGTTTATCGGGGACACTTAGGGGTGGCAATCAGCCCCAGCATTTT | CASSLSGTLRGGNQPQHF
TRBJ2-5 | TRBV7-9 | TRBD2 | once | TGTGCCAGCAGCGCGCGACTAGCGGGAGTCAGGGAGACCCAGTACTTC | CASSARLAGVRETQYF
TRBJ2-7 | TRBV29-1 | TRBD2 | NA | TGCAGCACACGACTAGCGGGTTCCTACGAGCAGTACTTC | CSTRLAGSYEQYF
TRBJ2-3 | TRBV6-5 | TRBD1 | once | TGTGCCAGCGGTCCGGGGACAGCCCGAGATACGCAGTATTTT | CASGPGTARDTQYF
TRBJ1-5 | TRBV27 | NA | NA | TGTGCCAGCAGTTTAAGAGCCCTCAATCAGCCCCAGCATTTT | CASSLRALNQPQHF
TRBJ2-1 | TRBV27 | TRBD2 | NA | TGTGCCAGCAGTTTTAGCGGGGGCTACAATGAGCAGTTCTTC | CASSFSGGYNEQFF
TRBJ1-4 | TRBV6-1 | NA | NA | TGTGCCAGCAGTGAGTCTGTGCGGGGAGGTGAAAAACTGTTTTTT | CASSESVRGGEKLFF
TRBJ1-1 | TRBV4-1 | NA | NA | TGCGCCAGCAGCCAAGGCTTCCAGGGTCTTGGAGCTTTCTTT | CASSQGFQGLGAFF
TRBJ2-5 | TRBV7-8 | TRBD2 | NA | TGTGCCAGCAGCTTAGGGGGAGGGACTAAAGAGACCCAGTACTTC | CASSLGGGTKETQYF
TRBJ1-1 | TRBV4-3 | NA | few | TGCGCCAGCAGCCAAGGACAGAGAGACGAAGCTTTCTTT | CASSQGQRDEAFF
TRBJ2-1 | TRBV5-4 | TRBD2 | NA | TGTGCCAGCAGCTTGATGGCTAGCGGGAGAAATGAGCAGTTCTTC | CASSLMASGRNEQFF
TRBJ2-5 | TRBV5-1 | TRBD1 | NA | TGCGCCAGCAGCTTAGGACAGGGGGTCCAAGAGACCCAGTACTTC | CASSLGQGVQETQYF
TRBJ2-7 | TRBV7-9 | TRBD1 | NA | TGTGCCAGCAGCTTAGTAAAGGGGGCAGGCTACGAGCAGTACTTC | CASSLVKGAGYEQYF
TRBJ1-4 | TRBV5-4 | TRBD1 | NA | TGTGCCAGCAGCGGGACAGGGAGTAGTGAAAAACTGTTTTTT | CASSGTGSSEKLFF
TRBJ1-1 | TRBV18 | TRBD1 | NA | TGTGCCAGCTCACTATACCCCGGGACAGGGGGCTACACTGAAGCTTTCTTT | CASSLYPGTGGYTEAFF
TRBJ1-1 | TRBV6-5 | NA | NA | TGTGCCAGCAGTTTAACCCTGGTCAGAAACACTGAAGCTTTCTTT | CASSLTLVRNTEAFF
TRBJ1-5 | TRBV19 | NA | NA | TGTGCCAGTAGAAAAACAGGGATGGGCAATCAGCCCCAGCATTTT | CASRKTGMGNQPQHF
TRBJ1-3 | TRBV9 | NA | once | TGTGCCAGCAGCGTAGGCCCCAGGGACTCCTACTCTGGAAACACCATATATTTT | CASSVGPRDSYSGNTIYF
TRBJ2-7 | TRBV12-2 | NA | NA | TGTGCAAGTCGCTTAGCGCGGAAAGGGGTCGCCTACGAGCAGTACTTC | CASRLARKGVAYEQYF
TRBJ1-5 | TRBV2 | NA | NA | TGTGCCAGCAGTGAAGCCTCGTATCAGCCCCAGCATTTT | CASSEASYQPQHF
TRBJ1-6 | TRBV28 | NA | NA | TGTGCCAGCAGTCCGCGGCCGGGTCCTCCTTATTCACCCCTCCACTTT | CASSPRPGPPYSPLHF
TRBJ1-2 | TRBV4-3 | TRBD1 | NA | TGCGCCAGCAGCCAAGATTCGGACAGGGGCTACACCTTC | CASSQDSDRGYTF
TRBJ2-2 | TRBV10-2 | NA | NA | TGCGCCAGCCGATCGGGCGGGGAGCTGTTTTTT | CASRSGGELFF
TRBJ1-1 | TRBV7-2 | NA | NA | TGTGCCAGTAAACAGGGATCGAACACTGAAGCTTTCTTT | CASKQGSNTEAFF
TRBJ2-1 | TRBV7-9 | TRBD2 | NA | TGTGCCAGCAGTCACGGGGGGGCTGAGCAGTTCTTC | CASSHGGAEQFF
TRBJ1-1 | TRBV9 | TRBD1 | NA | TGTGCCAGCAGCGCTCTAGGGACAGGGAACACTGAAGCTTTCTTT | CASSALGTGNTEAFF